The sample holds a few counts of the clone carrying this TCR beta chain. The data were obtained in a study of response to subunit inactivated influenza vaccine. TCRdb reprocessed the RT-PCR reads via MiXCR and lists one record per CDR3 protein. The table lists roughly 500,000 distinct CDR3 sequences, under 25% of them singletons. J gave up 3 bases and V 10 bases, and 18 bases lay outside the gene matches. The length of the CDR3 is 16 residues. Germline V gives CDR1 LNHDA, CDR2 SQIVND (reference sequence). The same data also contributed to another study, on T cells expressing NK-cell markers. From that study: Scientists made TCR beta cDNA using 5'RACE template switching with UMIs. It was from sorted CD3+CD56+NKG2C+, CD3+CD56+NKG2C- and CD3+CD56-NKG2C+ T cells that TCR beta repertoires came.

The source is a man in his forties or fifties who received an inactivated influenza vaccine. The chain links TRBV19 to TRBJ2-7; the match to TRBD1 covers 7 bases. This material consisted of CD4+ T cells sorted from PBMCs, taken 11 to 12 days after vaccination. CDR3 region: CATAPHGQVESYEQYF. The CDR3 bases are TGTGCCACCGCACCCCATGGACAGGTCGAAAGCTACGAGCAGTACTTC.